The rows below give T cell receptor beta chains drawn from one sample of a study of regulatory T cells in long-lasting Graves disease. TCRdb fed the multiplex PCR reads into MiXCR, producing one record per CDR3 protein. The top ten hold about 11% of the sample, which has hundreds of thousands of distinct CDR3 sequences, about 16% seen once. These data also featured in a second study, about T cells in Graves' hyperthyroidism and ophthalmopathy.

The source was peripheral blood mononuclear cells (PBMCs), collected at new diagnosis, from a patient treated with antithyroid drugs. These receptor sequences come from a man between 18 and 29 years old with Graves disease. The CDR3 runs from the conserved cysteine through the conserved F or W. A D gene is named only where the DNA matches it firmly. Size is omitted from some rows. Given values are once, few, many or a class for expanded clones.

TRBV19	TRBJ2-2	.	.	CASSIVAPGELFF	TGTGCCAGTAGTATAGTTGCTCCCGGGGAGCTGTTTTTT
TRBV18	TRBJ1-1	.	.	CASSPPMGPEAFF	TGTGCCAGCTCACCACCGATGGGCCCTGAAGCTTTCTTT
TRBV5-1	TRBJ2-1	TRBD2	many	CASSFRGLAGNEQFF	TGCGCCAGCAGCTTTCGGGGACTAGCGGGTAATGAGCAGTTCTTC
TRBV6-2/TRBV6-3	TRBJ2-7	TRBD1	few	CASSTGVLDEQYF	TGTGCCAGCAGCACAGGGGTCTTGGACGAGCAGTACTTC
TRBV5-1	TRBJ2-1	TRBD2	few	CASRLTSDSYNEQFF	TGCGCCAGCAGGCTGACTAGCGACTCCTACAATGAGCAGTTCTTC
TRBV10-3	TRBJ1-1	TRBD1	.	CAAGQGLSTEAFF	TGTGCCGCAGGACAGGGACTGAGCACTGAAGCTTTCTTT
TRBV19	TRBJ1-5	.	.	CASSIDRIGRGGNQPQHF	TGTGCCAGTAGTATAGATCGGATCGGAAGGGGGGGAAATCAGCCCCAGCATTTT
TRBV2	TRBJ1-2	.	many	CASSEGYGYTF	TGTGCCAGCAGCGAGGGCTATGGCTACACCTTC
TRBV9	TRBJ1-2	.	.	CASSVGQDNYGYTF	TGTGCCAGCAGCGTAGGACAAGATAACTATGGCTACACCTTC
TRBV20-1	TRBJ2-5	TRBD2	.	CSADLSGRASETQYF	TGCAGTGCTGACCTTAGCGGGAGGGCCTCAGAGACCCAGTACTTC
TRBV20-1	TRBJ2-1	TRBD2	.	CSASFGGGGGEQFF	TGCAGTGCTAGTTTCGGGGGGGGGGGTGGTGAGCAGTTCTTC
TRBV5-1	TRBJ2-5	.	.	CASSSVGPETQYF	TGCGCCAGCAGCTCTGTCGGCCCAGAGACCCAGTACTTC
TRBV5-1	TRBJ2-1	TRBD2	few	CASSTPGLGNEQFF	TGTGCCAGCAGCACGCCGGGACTAGGAAATGAGCAGTTCTTC
TRBV5-1	TRBJ1-4	.	few	CASRQPEGEKLFF	TGCGCCAGCCGACAGCCAGAGGGTGAAAAACTGTTTTTT
TRBV20-1	TRBJ2-3	TRBD2	many	CSARGSSGSPDTQYF	TGCAGTGCTAGAGGATCTAGCGGGAGCCCAGATACGCAGTATTTT
TRBV12-3/TRBV12-4	TRBJ2-7	.	many	CASSLVGAANEQYF	TGTGCCAGCAGTTTGGTAGGGGCCGCAAACGAGCAGTACTTC
TRBV4-1	TRBJ2-7	TRBD2	many	CASSLVAGGPNEQYF	TGCGCCAGCAGCCTGGTAGCGGGAGGGCCGAACGAGCAGTACTTC
TRBV28	TRBJ2-7	.	many	CASAPAGLRTYEQYF	TGTGCCAGCGCCCCCGCGGGACTTCGAACGTACGAGCAGTACTTC
TRBV29-1	TRBJ1-4	TRBD1	many	CSVEDLRGPPLKLFF	TGCAGCGTTGAAGACCTCAGGGGGCCGCCCTTAAAACTGTTTTTT
TRBV20-1	TRBJ2-4	.	few	CSARVEGDFSAPLFF	TGCAGTGCTAGAGTTGAGGGGGACTTCTCGGCCCCGTTGTTCTTC
TRBV29-1	TRBJ1-1	.	few	CSVYDPPTEAFF	TGCAGCGTATATGACCCCCCCACTGAAGCTTTCTTT
TRBV11-1	TRBJ2-2	.	.	CASSLAPGRVSSGELFF	TGTGCCAGCAGCTTAGCGCCGGGGCGGGTAAGCTCCGGGGAGCTGTTTTTT